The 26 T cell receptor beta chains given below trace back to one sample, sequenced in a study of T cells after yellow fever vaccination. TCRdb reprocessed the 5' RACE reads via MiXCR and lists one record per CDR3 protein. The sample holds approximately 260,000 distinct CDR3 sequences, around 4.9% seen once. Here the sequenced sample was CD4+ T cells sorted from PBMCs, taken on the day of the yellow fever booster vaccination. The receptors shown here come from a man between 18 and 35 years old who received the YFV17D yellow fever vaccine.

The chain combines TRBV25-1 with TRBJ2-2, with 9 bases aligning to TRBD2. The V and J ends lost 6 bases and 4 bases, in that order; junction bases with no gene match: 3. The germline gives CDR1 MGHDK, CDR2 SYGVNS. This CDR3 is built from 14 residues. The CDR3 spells CASSNSGSTGELFF. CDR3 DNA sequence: TGTGCCAGCAGCAATAGCGGGAGCACCGGGGAGCTGTTTTTT.

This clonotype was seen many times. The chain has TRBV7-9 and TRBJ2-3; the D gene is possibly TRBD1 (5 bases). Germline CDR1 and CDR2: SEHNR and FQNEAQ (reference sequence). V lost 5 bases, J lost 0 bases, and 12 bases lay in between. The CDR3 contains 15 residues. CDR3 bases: TGTGCCAGCAGCCCCGGACACCCTAGCACAGATACGCAGTATTTT. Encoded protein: CASSPGHPSTDTQYF.

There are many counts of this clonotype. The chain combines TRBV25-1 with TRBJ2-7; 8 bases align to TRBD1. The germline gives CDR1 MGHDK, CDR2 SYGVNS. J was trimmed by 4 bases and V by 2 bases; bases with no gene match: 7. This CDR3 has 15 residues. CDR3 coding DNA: TGTGCCAGCAGTGAAGGTAACAGGGGGGTGTACGAGCAGTACTTC. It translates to CASSEGNRGVYEQYF.

In nucleotides, the CDR3 is TGCGCCAGCAGCCGGGGGACAGGGGCCTACAATGAGCAGTTCTTC. Translating it yields CASSRGTGAYNEQFF. The chain couples TRBV5-1 to TRBJ2-1; 10 bases are shared with TRBD1. This CDR3 has 15 residues. Germline V gene lookup returns CDR1 SGHRS and CDR2 YFSETQ. V was clipped by 4 bases and J by 2 bases; unmatched bases: 3. Supplemented by reference TRBV5-1 and TRBJ2-1, the full variable domain reads KAGVTQTPRYLIKTRGQQVTLSCSPISGHRSVSWYQQTPGQGLQFLFEYFSETQRNKGNFPGRFSGRQFSNSRSEMNVSTLELGDSALYLCASSRGTGAYNEQFFGPGTRLTVL.

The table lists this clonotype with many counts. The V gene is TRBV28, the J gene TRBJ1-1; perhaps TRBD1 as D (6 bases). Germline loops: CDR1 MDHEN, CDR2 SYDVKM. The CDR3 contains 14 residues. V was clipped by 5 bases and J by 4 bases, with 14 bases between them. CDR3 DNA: TGTGCCAGCAGTCCACAGGGAAGTGTCACTGAAGCTTTCTTT. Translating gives CASSPQGSVTEAFF.

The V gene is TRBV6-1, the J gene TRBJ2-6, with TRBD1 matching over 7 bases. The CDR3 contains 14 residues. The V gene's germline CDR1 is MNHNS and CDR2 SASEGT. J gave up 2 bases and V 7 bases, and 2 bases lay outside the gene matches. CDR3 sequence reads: CASTGQTGANVLTF. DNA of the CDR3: TGTGCCAGCACGGGACAGACTGGGGCCAACGTCCTGACTTTC.

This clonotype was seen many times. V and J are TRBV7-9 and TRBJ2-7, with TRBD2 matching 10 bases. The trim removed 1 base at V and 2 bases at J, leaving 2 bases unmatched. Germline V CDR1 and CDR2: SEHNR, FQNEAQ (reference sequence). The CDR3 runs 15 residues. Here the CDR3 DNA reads TGTGCCAGCAGCTTAGGGACTAGCGGACCCTACGAGCAGTACGTC. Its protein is CASSLGTSGPYEQYV.

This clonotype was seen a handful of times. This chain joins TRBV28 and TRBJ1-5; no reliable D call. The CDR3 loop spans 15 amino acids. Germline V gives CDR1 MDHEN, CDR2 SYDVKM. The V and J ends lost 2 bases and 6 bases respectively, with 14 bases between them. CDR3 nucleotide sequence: TGTGCCAGCAGTTTAACTACCGGGTCGGGTCAGCCCCAGCATTTT. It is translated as CASSLTTGSGQPQHF.

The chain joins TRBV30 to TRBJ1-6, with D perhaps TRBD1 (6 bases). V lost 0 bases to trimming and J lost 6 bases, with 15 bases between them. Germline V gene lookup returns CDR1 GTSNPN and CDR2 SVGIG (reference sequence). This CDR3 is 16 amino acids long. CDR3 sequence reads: CAWSVRLGAGNSPLHF. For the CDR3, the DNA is TGTGCCTGGAGTGTACGATTGGGGGCGGGTAATTCACCCCTCCACTTT. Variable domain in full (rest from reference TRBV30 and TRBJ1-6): SQTIHQWPATLVQPVGSPLSLECTVEGTSNPNLYWYRQAAGRGLQLLFYSVGIGQISSEVPQNLSASRPQDRQFILSSKKLLLSDSGFYLCAWSVRLGAGNSPLHFGNGTRLTVT.

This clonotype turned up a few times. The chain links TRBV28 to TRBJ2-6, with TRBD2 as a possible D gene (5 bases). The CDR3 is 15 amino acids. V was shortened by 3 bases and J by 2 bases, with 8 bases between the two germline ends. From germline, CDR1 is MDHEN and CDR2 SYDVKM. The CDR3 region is CASSFSGAGANVLTF. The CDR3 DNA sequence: TGTGCCAGCAGTTTTTCCGGGGCTGGGGCCAACGTCCTGACTTTC.

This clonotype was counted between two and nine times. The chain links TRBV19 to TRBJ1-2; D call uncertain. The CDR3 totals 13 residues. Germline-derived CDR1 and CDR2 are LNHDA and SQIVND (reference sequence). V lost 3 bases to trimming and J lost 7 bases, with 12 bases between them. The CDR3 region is CASSITPSGGYTF. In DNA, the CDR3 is TGTGCCAGTAGTATCACTCCCTCTGGTGGCTACACCTTC.

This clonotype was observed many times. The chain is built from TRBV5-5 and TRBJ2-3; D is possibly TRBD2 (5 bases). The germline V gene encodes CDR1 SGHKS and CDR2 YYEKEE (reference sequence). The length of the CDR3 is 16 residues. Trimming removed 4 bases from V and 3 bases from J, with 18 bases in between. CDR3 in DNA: TGTGCCAGCAGCCCCCGTGGGAGCCAGGCGACAGATACGCAGTATTTT. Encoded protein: CASSPRGSQATDTQYF.

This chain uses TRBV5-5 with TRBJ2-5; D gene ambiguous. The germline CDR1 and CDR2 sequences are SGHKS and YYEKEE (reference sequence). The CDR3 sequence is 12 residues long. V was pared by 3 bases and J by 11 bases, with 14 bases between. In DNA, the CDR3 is TGTGCCAGCAGCTACCGCGAGAGTAGACAGTACTTC. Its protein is CASSYRESRQYF. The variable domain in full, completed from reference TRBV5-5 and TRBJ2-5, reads DAGVTQSPTHLIKTRGQQVTLRCSPISGHKSVSWYQQVLGQGPQFIFQYYEKEERGRGNFPDRFSARQFPNYSSELNVNALLLGDSALYLCASSYRESRQYFGPGTRLLVL.

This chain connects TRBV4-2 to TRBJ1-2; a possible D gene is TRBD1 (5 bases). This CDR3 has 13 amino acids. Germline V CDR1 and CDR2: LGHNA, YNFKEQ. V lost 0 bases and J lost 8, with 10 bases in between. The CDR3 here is CASSQDGGFGYTF. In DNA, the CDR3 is TGTGCCAGCAGCCAAGATGGGGGGTTCGGCTACACCTTC.

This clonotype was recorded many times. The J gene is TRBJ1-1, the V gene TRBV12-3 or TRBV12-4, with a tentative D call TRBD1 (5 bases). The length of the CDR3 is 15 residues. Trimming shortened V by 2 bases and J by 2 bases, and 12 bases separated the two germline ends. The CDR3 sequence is CASSLREQANTEAFF. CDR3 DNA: TGTGCCAGCAGTTTAAGGGAACAGGCCAACACTGAAGCTTTCTTT.

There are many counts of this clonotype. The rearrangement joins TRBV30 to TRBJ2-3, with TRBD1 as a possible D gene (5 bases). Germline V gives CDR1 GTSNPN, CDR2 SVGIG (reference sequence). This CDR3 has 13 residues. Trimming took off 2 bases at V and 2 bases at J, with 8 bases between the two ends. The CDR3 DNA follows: TGTGCCTGGAGTAGGGGATACACAGATACGCAGTATTTT. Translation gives CAWSRGYTDTQYF. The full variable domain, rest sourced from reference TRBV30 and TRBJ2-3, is SQTIHQWPATLVQPVGSPLSLECTVEGTSNPNLYWYRQAAGRGLQLLFYSVGIGQISSEVPQNLSASRPQDRQFILSSKKLLLSDSGFYLCAWSRGYTDTQYFGPGTRLTVL.

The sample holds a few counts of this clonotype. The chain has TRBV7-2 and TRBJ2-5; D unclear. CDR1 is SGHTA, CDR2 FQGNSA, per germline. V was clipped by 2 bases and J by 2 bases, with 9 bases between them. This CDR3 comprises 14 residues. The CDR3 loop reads CASSLKHGQETQYF. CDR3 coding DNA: TGTGCCAGCAGCTTAAAACACGGACAAGAGACCCAGTACTTC.

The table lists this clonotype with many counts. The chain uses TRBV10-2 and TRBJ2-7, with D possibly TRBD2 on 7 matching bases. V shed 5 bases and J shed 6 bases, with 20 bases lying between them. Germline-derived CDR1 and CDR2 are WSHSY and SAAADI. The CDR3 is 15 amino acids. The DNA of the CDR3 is TGCGCCAGCAGTCGGATTGAGGGGGGGCGCGTCGAGCAGTACTTC. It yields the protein CASSRIEGGRVEQYF.

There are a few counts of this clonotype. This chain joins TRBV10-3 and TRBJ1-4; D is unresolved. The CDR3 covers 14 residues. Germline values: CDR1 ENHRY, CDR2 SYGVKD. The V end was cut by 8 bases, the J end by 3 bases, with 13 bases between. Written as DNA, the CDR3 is TGTGCCATCGGCCAAGCAAGGTCTAATGAAAAACTGTTTTTT. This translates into CAIGQARSNEKLFF.

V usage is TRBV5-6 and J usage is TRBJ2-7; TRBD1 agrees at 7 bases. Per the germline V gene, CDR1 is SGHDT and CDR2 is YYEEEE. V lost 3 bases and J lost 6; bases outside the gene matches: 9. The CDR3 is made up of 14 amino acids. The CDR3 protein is CASSSTDRVGEQYF. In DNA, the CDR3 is TGTGCCAGCAGCTCCACAGACAGGGTCGGCGAGCAGTACTTC.

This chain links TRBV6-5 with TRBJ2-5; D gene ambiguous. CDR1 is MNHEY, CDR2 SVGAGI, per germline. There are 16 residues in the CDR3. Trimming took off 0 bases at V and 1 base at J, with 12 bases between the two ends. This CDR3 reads CASSYSNSLGQETQYF. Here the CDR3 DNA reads TGTGCCAGCAGTTACTCGAACAGTTTGGGCCAAGAGACCCAGTACTTC.

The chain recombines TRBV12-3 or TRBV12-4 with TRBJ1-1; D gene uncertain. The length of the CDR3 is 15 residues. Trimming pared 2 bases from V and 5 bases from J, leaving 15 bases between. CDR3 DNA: TGTGCCAGCAGTTTACCTAGGGCGAGGTTGACTGAAGCTTTCTTT. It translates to CASSLPRARLTEAFF.

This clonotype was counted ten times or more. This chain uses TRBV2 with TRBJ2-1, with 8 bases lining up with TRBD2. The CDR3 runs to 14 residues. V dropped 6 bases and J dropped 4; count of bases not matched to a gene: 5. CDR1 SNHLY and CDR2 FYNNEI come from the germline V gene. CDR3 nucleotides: TGTGCCAGCAGACCGCGGGGGGCTTACAATGAGCAGTTCTTC. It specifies CASRPRGAYNEQFF.

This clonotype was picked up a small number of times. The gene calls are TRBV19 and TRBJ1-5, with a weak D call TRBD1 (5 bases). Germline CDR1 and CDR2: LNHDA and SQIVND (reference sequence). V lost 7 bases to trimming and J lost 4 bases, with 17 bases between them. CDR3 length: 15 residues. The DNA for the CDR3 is TGTGCCAGTACCACACCCCTTAAGGGGAATCAGCCCCAGCATTTT. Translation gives CASTTPLKGNQPQHF. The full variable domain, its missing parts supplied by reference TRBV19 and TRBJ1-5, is DGGITQSPKYLFRKEGQNVTLSCEQNLNHDAMYWYRQDPGQGLRLIYYSQIVNDFQKGDIAEGYSVSREKKESFPLTVTSAQKNPTAFYLCASTTPLKGNQPQHFGDGTRLSIL.

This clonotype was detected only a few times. The CDR3 sequence: CASSLGGQATGELFF. The CDR3, as DNA: TGTGCCAGCAGCTTGGGGGGTCAGGCCACCGGGGAGCTGTTTTTT. The chain has TRBV5-4 and TRBJ2-2; D unclear. The germline V and J ends were trimmed by 0 bases and 4 bases, with 10 bases remaining between them. The CDR3 has 15 residues. CDR1 SGHNT and CDR2 YYREEE come from the germline V gene (reference sequence).

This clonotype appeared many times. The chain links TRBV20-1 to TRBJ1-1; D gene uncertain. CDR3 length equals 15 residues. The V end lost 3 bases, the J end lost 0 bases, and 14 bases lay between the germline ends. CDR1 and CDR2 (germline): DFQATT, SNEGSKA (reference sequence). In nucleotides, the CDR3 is TGCAGTGCTAGCTCGTCGTCCACTATGAACACTGAAGCTTTCTTT. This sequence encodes CSASSSSTMNTEAFF.